The source of this T cell receptor (beta chain) is a study of blood T cell repertoires in COVID-19. Sequencing used immunoSEQ multiplex PCR; TCRdb keeps in-frame clones, though not all of them. The sample records over 200,000 clones, around 83% being singletons. Trimming took 2 bases from V and 1 from J; bases not matched to a gene: 2. CDR1 is MNHEY and CDR2 is SVGEGT in the germline V gene. CDR3 length equals 15 residues. The V gene is TRBV6-2 or TRBV6-3, the J gene TRBJ2-3; 8 bases agree with TRBD1. The sequence came from a man in his forties or fifties with active or convalescent COVID-19. The sample taken for sequencing was peripheral blood. CDR3 sequence: CASSYEGQGTDTQYF. The CDR3 DNA reads as TGTGCCAGCAGTTACGAGGGACAGGGCACAGATACGCAGTATTTT.